Sequencing of this T cell receptor (beta chain) was carried out in a study of T cells in Graves' hyperthyroidism and ophthalmopathy. Overall study findings and caveats: In the blood, most expanded thyroid clonotypes above 0.001 appeared as well.

A remark on this clonotype: Its antigen remains unidentified.

Researchers took RNA transcripts and amplified the TCR beta CDR3 regions from them. HTBI primers were the set used in a first-round RT-PCR of the TCR CDR3. Each CDR3 protein is one row after TCRdb ran MiXCR on the multiplex PCR reads. The top ten clones hold almost 6% of a sample with nearly 600,000 distinct CDR3 sequences, approximately 15% of them seen once. PBMCs were obtained from under 13 ml fresh peripheral blood. The CDR3 totals 15 residues. Looked up from germline, CDR1 is LNHDA and CDR2 is SQIVND (reference sequence). Trimming took off 6 bases at V and 4 bases at J, with 15 bases between the two ends.

The sequencing sample was made of blood. The V gene is TRBV19, the J gene TRBJ2-2; the D is unclear. This TCR was recovered from a woman in her thirties with Graves' hyperthyroidism that later progressed to Graves' ophthalmopathy. The CDR3 region has the DNA TGTGCCAGTAGCATTGGAAGAAAGAGCACCGGGGAGCTGTTTTTT. It yields the protein CASSIGRKSTGELFF.